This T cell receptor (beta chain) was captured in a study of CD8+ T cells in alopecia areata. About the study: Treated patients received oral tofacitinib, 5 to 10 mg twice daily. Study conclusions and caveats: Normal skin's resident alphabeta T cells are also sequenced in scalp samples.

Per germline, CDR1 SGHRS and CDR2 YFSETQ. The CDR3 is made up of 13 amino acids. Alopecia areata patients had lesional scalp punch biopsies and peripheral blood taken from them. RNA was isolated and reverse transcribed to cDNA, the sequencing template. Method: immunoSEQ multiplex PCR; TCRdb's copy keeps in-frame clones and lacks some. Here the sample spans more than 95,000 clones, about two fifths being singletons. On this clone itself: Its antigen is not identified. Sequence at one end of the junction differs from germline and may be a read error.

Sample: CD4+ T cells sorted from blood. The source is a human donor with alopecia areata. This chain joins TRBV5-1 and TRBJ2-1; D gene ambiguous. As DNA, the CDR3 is TGCGCCAGCAGCTTGGTCTCCAACAATGAGCAGTTCTTC. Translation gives CASSLVSNNEQFF.